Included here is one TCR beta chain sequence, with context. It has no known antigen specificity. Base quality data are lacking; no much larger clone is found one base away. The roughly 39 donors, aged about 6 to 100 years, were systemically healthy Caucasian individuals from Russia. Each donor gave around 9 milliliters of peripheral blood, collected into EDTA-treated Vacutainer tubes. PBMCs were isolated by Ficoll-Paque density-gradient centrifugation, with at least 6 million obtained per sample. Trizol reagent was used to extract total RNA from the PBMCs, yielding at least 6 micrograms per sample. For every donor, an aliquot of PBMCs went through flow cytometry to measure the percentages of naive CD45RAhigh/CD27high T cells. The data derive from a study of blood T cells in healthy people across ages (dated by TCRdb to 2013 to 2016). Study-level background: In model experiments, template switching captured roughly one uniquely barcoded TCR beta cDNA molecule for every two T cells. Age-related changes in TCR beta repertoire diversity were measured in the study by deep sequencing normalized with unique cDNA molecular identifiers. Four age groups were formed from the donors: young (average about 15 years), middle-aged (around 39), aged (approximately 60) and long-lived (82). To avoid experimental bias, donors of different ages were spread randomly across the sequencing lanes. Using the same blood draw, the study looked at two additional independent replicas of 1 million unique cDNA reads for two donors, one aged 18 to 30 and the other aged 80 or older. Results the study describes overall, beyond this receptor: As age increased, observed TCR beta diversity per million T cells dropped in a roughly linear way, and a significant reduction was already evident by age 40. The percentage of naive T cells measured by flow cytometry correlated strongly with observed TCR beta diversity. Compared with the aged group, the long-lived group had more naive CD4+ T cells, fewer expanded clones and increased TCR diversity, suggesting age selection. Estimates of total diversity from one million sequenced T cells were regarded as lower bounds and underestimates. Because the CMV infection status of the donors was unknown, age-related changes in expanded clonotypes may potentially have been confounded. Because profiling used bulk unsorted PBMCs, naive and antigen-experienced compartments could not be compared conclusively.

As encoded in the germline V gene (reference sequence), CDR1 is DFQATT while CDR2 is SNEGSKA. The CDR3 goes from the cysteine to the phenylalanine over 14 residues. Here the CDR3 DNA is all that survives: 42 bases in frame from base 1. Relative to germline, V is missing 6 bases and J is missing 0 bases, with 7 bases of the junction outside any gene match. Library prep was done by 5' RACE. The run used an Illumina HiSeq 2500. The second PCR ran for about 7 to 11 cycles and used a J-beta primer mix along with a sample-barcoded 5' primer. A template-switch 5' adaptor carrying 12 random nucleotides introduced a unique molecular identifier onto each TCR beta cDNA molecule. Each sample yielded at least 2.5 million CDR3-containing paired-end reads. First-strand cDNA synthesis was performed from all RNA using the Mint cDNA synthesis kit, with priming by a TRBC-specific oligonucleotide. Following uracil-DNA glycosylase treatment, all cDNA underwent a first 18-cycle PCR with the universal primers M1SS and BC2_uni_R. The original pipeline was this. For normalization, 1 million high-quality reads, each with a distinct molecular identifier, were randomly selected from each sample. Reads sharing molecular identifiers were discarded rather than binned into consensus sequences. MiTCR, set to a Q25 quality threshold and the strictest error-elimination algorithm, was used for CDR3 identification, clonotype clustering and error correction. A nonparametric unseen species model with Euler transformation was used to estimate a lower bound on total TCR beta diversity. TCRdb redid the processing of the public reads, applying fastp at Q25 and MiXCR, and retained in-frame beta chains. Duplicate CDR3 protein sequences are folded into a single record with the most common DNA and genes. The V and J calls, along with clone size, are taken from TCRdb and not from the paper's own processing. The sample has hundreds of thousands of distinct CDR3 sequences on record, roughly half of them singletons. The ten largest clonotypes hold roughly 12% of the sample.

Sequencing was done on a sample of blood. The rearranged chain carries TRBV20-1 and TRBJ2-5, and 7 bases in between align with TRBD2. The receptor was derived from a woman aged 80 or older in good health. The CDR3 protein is CSAPASGHQETQYF. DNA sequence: TGCAGTGCGCCAGCTAGCGGCCACCAAGAGACCCAGTACTTC.